This T cell receptor (beta chain) was recovered during a study of cytomegalovirus exposure and HLA in healthy donors. It was with 60 Vbeta and 13 Jbeta primers that the PCR ran. TCRdb keeps only in-frame clones here, not all; method: immunoSEQ multiplex PCR. The sample records over 150,000 clones, about three quarters being singletons. Study-wide points: Later analysis identified a missense DCLRE1C variant that was linked to TCR beta V- and J-gene trimming. When a later analysis was performed, an Asian-associated ancestry cluster reportedly had fewer N-insertions than the roughly 690-donor mean. The authors excluded some V segments, including TRBV6-2 and TRBV6-3, as indistinguishable. A later analysis linked more than 15,000 TCR beta sequences to HLA alleles at 0.05 false discovery rate.

Details on this clone: The antigen remains unidentified.

The CDR3 is 14 amino acids. Per germline, CDR1 SGHNT and CDR2 YYREEE (reference sequence). J gave up 3 bases and V 0 bases, and 1 base lay outside the gene matches. Material: PBMCs. This receptor was taken from a woman in her 30s in good health and CMV-seropositive. The chain combines TRBV5-4 with TRBJ2-7; 9 positions agree with TRBD2. The CDR3 region has the DNA TGTGCCAGCAGCTTGGGTAGCGGGGGCTACGAGCAGTACTTC. Amino acid sequence: CASSLGSGGYEQYF.